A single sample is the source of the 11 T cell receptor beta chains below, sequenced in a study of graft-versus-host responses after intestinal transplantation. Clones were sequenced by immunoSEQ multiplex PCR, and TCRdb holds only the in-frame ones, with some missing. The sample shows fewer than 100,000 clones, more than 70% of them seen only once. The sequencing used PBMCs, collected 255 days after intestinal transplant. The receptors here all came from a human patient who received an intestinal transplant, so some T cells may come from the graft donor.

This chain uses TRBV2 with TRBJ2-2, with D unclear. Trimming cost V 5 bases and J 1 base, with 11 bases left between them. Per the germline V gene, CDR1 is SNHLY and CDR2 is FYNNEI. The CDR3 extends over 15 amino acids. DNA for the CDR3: TGTGCCAGCAGTAGCGAAGTTTTGAACACCGGGGAGCTGTTTTTT. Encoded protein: CASSSEVLNTGELFF.

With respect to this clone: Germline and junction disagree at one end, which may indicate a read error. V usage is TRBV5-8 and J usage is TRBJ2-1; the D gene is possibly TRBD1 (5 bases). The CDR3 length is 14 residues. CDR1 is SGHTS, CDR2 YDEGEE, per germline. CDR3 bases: TGTGCCAACAGCCCCGACCCAGGGTACAATGAGCAGTTCTTC. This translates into CANSPDPGYNEQFF.

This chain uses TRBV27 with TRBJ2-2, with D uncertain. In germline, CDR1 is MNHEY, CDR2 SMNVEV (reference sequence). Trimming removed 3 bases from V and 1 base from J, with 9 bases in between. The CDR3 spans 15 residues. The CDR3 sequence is CASSFSPENTGELFF. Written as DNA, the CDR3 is TGTGCCAGCAGTTTCTCTCCTGAGAACACCGGGGAGCTGTTTTTT.

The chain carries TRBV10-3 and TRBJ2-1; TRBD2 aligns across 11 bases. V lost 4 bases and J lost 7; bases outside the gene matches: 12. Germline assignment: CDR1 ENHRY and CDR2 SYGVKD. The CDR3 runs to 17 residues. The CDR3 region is CAISGGRLAGLQNEQFF. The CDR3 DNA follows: TGTGCCATCAGTGGGGGACGACTAGCGGGGCTACAAAATGAGCAGTTCTTC.

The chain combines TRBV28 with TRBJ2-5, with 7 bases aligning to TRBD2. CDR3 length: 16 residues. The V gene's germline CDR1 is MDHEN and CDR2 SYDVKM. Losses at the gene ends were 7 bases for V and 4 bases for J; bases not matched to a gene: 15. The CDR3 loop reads CASKIGETGGLETQYF. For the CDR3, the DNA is TGTGCCAGCAAAATTGGGGAAACGGGGGGATTAGAGACCCAGTACTTC. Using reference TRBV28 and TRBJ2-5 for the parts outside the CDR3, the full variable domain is DVKVTQSSRYLVKRTGEKVFLECVQDMDHENMFWYRQDPGLGLRLIYFSYDVKMKEKGDIPEGYSVSREKKERFSLILESASTNQTSMYLCASKIGETGGLETQYFGPGTRLLVL.

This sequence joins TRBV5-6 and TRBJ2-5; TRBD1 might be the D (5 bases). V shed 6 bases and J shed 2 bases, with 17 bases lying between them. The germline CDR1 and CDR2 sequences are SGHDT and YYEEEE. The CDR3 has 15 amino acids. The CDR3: CASIQFGHLQETQYF. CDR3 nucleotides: TGTGCCAGCATACAGTTCGGACATTTACAAGAGACCCAGTACTTC.

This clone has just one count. CDR3 loop: CASSVGSSNEQFF. In nucleotides, the CDR3 is TGCGCCAGCAGCGTGGGGTCAAGCAATGAGCAGTTCTTC. The chain uses TRBV5-1 and TRBJ2-1; D gene uncertain. CDR1 is SGHRS and CDR2 is YFSETQ in the germline V gene. With 4 bases removed from V and 6 bases from J, the gap between germline ends came to 11 bases. The CDR3 has 13 amino acids.

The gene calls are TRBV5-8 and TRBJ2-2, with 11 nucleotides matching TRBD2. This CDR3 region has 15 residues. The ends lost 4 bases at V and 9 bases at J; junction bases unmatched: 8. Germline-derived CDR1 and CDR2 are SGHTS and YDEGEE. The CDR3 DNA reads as TGTGCCAGCAGCGAGAGACTAGCGGGGCGGCGGGAGCTGTTTTTT. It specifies CASSERLAGRRELFF.

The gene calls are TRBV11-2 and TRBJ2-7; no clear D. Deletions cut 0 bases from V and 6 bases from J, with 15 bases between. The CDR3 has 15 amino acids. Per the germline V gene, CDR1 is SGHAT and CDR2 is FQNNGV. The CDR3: CASSLERAHLAEQYF. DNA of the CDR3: TGTGCCAGCAGCTTAGAACGTGCACATTTAGCCGAGCAGTACTTC.

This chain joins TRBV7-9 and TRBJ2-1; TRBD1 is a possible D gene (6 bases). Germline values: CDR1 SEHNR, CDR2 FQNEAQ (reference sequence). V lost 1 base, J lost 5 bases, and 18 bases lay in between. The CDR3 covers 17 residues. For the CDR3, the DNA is TGTGCCAGCAGCTTAGGGACAGCTCCCCTCCCCCACAATGAGCAGTTCTTC. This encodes CASSLGTAPLPHNEQFF. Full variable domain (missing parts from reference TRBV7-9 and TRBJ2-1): DTGVSQNPRHKITKRGQNVTFRCDPISEHNRLYWYRQTLGQGPEFLTYFQNEAQLEKSRLLSDRFSAERPKGSFSTLEIQRTEQGDSAMYLCASSLGTAPLPHNEQFFGPGTRLTVL.

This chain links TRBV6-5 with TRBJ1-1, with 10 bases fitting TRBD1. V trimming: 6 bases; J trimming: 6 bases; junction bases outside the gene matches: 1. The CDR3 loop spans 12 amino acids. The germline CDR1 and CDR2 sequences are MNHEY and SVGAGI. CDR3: CASRGQGAEAFF. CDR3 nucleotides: TGTGCCAGCAGAGGACAGGGGGCTGAAGCTTTCTTT.